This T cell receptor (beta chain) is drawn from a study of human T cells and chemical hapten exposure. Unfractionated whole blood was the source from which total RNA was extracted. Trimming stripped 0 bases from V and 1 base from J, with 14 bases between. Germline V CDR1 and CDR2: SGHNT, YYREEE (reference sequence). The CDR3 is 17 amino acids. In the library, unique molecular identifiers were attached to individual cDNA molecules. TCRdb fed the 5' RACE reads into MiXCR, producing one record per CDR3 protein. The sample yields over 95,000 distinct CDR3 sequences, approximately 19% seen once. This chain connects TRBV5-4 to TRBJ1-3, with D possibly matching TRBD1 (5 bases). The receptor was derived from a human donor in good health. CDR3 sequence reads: CASSLAPGRASGNTIYF. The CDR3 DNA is TGTGCCAGCAGCTTGGCCCCCGGCAGGGCATCTGGAAACACCATATATTTT.